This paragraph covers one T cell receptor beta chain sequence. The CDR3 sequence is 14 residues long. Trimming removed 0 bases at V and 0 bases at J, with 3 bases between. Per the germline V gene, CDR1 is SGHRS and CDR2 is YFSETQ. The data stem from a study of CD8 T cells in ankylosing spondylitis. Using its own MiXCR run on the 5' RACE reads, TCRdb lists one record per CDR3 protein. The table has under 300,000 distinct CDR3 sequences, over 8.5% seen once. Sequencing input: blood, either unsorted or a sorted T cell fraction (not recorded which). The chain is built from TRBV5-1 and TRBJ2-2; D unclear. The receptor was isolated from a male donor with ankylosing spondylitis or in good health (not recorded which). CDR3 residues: CASSLDTNTGELFF. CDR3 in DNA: TGCGCCAGCAGCTTGGATACGAACACCGGGGAGCTGTTTTTT.